The present T cell receptor beta chain was sequenced within a study of T-cell memory formation after mild COVID-19. General study points: While clones contracting from day 15 to 85 were balanced between CD4 and CD8, later expanders leaned CD4+. Memory from before infection featured some responding clones, which suggests cross-reactive memory joined.

MiXCR, run by TCRdb on the 5' RACE reads, gives a single entry per CDR3 protein. Here the sample spans roughly 70,000 distinct CDR3 sequences, around 17% being singletons. A few counts support this clonotype. No antigen is known for it. The clonotype comes from an adult woman who had mild COVID-19 (a few samples of this study predate the infection). Cell type and time point are not known. The sample taken for sequencing was PBMCs or a T cell subset sorted from them (not recorded which).

The CDR3 bases are TGTGCCAGCGTTGCGGGCGGGAACTACAATGAGCAGTTCTTC. Translated, it gives CASVAGGNYNEQFF. This chain connects TRBV7-2 to TRBJ2-1; a weak D match, TRBD2 (6 bases). The CDR3 length is 14 residues. Trimming took 8 bases from V and 3 from J, leaving 14 bases between them. Germline lookup yields CDR1 SGHTA and CDR2 FQGNSA. The whole variable domain, remainder taken from reference TRBV7-2 and TRBJ2-1, is GAGVSQSPSNKVTEKGKDVELRCDPISGHTALYWYRQSLGQGLEFLIYFQGNSAPDKSGLPSDRFSAERTGGSVSTLTIQRTQQEDSAVYLCASVAGGNYNEQFFGPGTRLTVL.